This T cell receptor beta chain was observed in a study of blood T cells in healthy people across ages. Those donating, healthy Caucasian individuals from Russia, were aged roughly 6 to 100. The CDR3 runs to 18 residues. Germline assignment: CDR1 MNHEY and CDR2 SVGAGI. Trimming left V 2 bases short and J 3 bases short, with 20 bases between. Using a J-beta primer mix together with a sample-barcoded 5' primer, a second PCR was run for about 7 to 12 cycles. TCRdb called the 5' RACE reads again in MiXCR, with one record for every CDR3 protein. The sample carries fewer than 600,000 distinct CDR3 sequences, about 27% recorded once. These same records also appear under a second study, on T cells of mothers and their children.

Sequences were obtained from blood. The TCR comes from a boy between 2 and 15 years old in good health. This rearrangement joins TRBV6-5 to TRBJ2-4, with D possibly TRBD1 on 5 matching bases. The DNA for the CDR3 is TGTGCCAGCAGTTACCACACACGGACACTCCAGGGCAAAAACATTCAGTACTTC. Translated: CASSYHTRTLQGKNIQYF.